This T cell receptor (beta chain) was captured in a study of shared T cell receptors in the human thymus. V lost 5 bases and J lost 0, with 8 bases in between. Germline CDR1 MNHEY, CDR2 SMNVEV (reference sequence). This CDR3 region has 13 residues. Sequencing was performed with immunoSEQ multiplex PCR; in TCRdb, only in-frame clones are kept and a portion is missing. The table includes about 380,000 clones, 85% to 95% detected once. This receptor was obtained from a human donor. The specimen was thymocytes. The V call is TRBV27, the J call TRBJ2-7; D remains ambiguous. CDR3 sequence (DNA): TGTGCCAGCAGTCCCGGTCGCTCCTACGAGCAGTACTTC. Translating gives CASSPGRSYEQYF.